This T cell receptor beta chain derives from a study of T cells in localized non-small cell lung cancer (dated by TCRdb to about 2020). Background on the whole study: Comparing tumors with uninvolved tumor-adjacent lungs, the study looked at the T cell repertoires of about 240 patients with early-stage NSCLC. All 250 or so NSCLC patients in the cohort were treatment-naive and had localized lung tumors that were resected. The mean age of the NSCLC patients was 60 to 85 years, with 120 to 150 men and approximately 100 women.

The immunoSEQ Assay was used to sequence TCR beta CDR3 regions from DNA. In the original analysis: To compute T cell density, TCR beta template counts were normalized to usable DNA, which was estimated by amplifying housekeeping genes. The preseqR package was used to estimate richness by extrapolating to 400,000 templates for PBMC samples and to 120,000 templates for tissue samples. Clonality was defined by subtracting Pielou's evenness from one. Tissue-enriched TCRs were identified by differential abundance testing using productive amino-acid clonotypes, minimum total count 5 and alpha 0.1. The Jaccard Index and the Morisita Overlap Index were used to quantify repertoire overlap between compartments. GLIPH grouped TCR beta CDR3s together with public tetramer-defined viral CDR3s, and a viral motif had to include at least three viral sequences and show V-gene enrichment. The clones in this table, taken by TCRdb from immuneACCESS, are in-frame only. Not every clone is retained; where verified, under half of the shortfall comes from an unresolved V gene, and the cause of the rest is unknown. V, J and clone size were drawn from that table, and D and trimming were deduced from the DNA. This sample has about 79,000 clones in its table, and more than 70% of those were observed once. In total, the top ten clones hold about 20% of the sample.

At diagnosis, tumor, uninvolved tumor-adjacent lung and peripheral blood were collected and then preserved as a mix of FFPE and fresh-frozen material. Blood samples were analyzed as peripheral blood mononuclear cells for TCR repertoire profiling. The study at large found these results: A median of roughly 60 of the top 100 tumor clones were detected in paired uninvolved adjacent lung, and some 30 of these tumor clones were also found among the top 100 clones of the paired uninvolved adjacent lung. Since the design was exploratory, TCR variables were selected using unadjusted p-values with no false-discovery rate correction. Multi-region tumor sequencing was not performed, so intratumor heterogeneity could not be excluded. Higher blood T cell density associated with longer overall survival, while higher adjacent-lung clonality associated with shorter survival. Uninvolved tumor-adjacent lung showed the highest T cell clonality, higher than tumor, which suggests more focused antigenic responses in the adjacent lung.

Taken from the germline V gene (reference sequence), the CDR1 and CDR2 loops are MNHNY and SVGAGI. Spanning cysteine to phenylalanine, the CDR3 consists of 14 amino acids. CDR3 DNA only is kept here, 42 bases in frame from base 1. The germline ends are 10 bases apart after V is trimmed by 5 bases and J by 2 bases. With regard to this clone: The antigen it recognizes is unknown. No base quality information exists; no much larger clone differs at one position.

Sequenced material: peripheral blood, taken before any cancer treatment. The chain employs TRBV6-6 and TRBJ1-3, with a weak D call of TRBD1 (6 bases match). This TCR derives from a woman between 35 and 75 years old with stage I squamous cell lung carcinoma. The CDR3 in this case is CASSGQRAGNTIYF. In nucleotide form, the sequence is TGTGCCAGCAGTGGACAGAGAGCTGGAAACACCATATATTTT.